This T cell receptor beta chain was recorded in a study of blood T cell repertoires in COVID-19. Study context: Collection of acute and convalescent COVID-19 samples took place in the United States, Italy and Spain. Nucleic acid was either cDNA or gDNA, and it came from T cells, B-cell-depleted T cells, or PBMCs.

This CDR3 has 14 residues. The trim removed 5 bases at V and 5 bases at J, leaving 4 bases unmatched. Germline V CDR1 and CDR2: SGHAT, FQNNGV. Original processing methods: Reference gene primers were amplified, and this amplification served to estimate nucleated cell counts. The table came from immunoSEQ multiplex PCR; TCRdb's copy has only in-frame clones and leaves some out. For V, J and clone size, that table is used; D and trimming come from the DNA. This sample carries 85,000 or so clones, 86% of them seen once, and the ten largest clones take 25% to 30%. This receptor was taken from a man in his forties or fifties with active or convalescent COVID-19. Sequencing was performed on peripheral blood. The V gene is TRBV11-2, the J gene TRBJ2-1; the match to TRBD2 covers 9 bases. This CDR3 is CASSGVAGDNEQFF. The CDR3 coding sequence is TGTGCCAGCAGCGGGGTAGCGGGGGACAATGAGCAGTTCTTC.